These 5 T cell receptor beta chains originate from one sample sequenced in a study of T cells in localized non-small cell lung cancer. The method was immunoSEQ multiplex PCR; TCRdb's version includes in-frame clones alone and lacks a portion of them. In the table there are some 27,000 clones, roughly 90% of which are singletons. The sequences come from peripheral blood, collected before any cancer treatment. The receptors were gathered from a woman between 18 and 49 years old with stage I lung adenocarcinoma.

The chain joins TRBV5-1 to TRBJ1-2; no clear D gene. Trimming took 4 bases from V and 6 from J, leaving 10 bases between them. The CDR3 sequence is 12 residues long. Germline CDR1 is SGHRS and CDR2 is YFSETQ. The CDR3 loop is CASSRTLDGYTF. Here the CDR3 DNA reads TGCGCCAGCAGCCGGACCCTCGATGGCTACACCTTC. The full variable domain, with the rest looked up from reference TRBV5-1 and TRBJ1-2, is KAGVTQTPRYLIKTRGQQVTLSCSPISGHRSVSWYQQTPGQGLQFLFEYFSETQRNKGNFPGRFSGRQFSNSRSEMNVSTLELGDSALYLCASSRTLDGYTFGSGTRLTVV.

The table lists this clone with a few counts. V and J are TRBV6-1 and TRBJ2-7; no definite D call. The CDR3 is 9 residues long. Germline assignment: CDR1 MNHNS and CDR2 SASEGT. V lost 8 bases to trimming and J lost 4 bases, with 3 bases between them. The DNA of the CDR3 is TGTGCCAGCGGGTACGAGCAGTACTTC. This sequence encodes CASGYEQYF.

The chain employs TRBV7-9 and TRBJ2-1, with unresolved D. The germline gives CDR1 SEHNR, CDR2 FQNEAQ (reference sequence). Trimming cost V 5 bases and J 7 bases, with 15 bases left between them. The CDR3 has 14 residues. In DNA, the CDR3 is TGTGCCAGCAGCCTGTCACTGGGGAAGAATGAGCAGTTCTTC. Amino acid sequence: CASSLSLGKNEQFF.

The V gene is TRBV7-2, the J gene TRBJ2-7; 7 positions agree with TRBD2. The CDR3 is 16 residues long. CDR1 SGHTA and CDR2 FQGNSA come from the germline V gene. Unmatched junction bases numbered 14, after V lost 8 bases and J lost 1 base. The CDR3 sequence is CASSGGIDTQSYEQYF. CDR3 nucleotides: TGTGCCAGCTCCGGGGGGATAGACACGCAATCCTACGAGCAGTACTTC.

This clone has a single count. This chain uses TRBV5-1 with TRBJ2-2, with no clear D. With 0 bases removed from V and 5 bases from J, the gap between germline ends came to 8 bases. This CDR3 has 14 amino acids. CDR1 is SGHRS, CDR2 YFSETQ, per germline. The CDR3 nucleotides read TGCGCCAGCAGCTTGGAGGCACCGACCGGGGAGCTGTTTTTT. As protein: CASSLEAPTGELFF.